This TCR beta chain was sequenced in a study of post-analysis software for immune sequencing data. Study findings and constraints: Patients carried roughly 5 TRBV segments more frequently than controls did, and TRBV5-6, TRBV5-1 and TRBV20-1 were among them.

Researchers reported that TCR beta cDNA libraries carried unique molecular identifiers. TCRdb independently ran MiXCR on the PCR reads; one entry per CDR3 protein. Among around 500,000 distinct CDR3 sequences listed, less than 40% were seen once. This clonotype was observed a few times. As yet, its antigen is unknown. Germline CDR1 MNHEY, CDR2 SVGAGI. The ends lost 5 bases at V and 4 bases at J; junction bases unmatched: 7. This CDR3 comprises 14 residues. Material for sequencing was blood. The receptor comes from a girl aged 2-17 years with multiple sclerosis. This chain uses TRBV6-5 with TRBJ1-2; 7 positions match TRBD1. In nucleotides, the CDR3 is TGTGCCAGCAGTGAGGGGACAGACTTCTATGGCTACACCTTC. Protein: CASSEGTDFYGYTF.